This T cell receptor beta chain was identified during a study of blood T cells in healthy people across ages. Findings and caveats of the study: The donors' CMV status was not determined, possibly confounding changes in expanded clonotypes.

Primers used in a second PCR of roughly 6 to 12 cycles were a sample-barcoded 5' primer and a J-beta primer mix. MiXCR was run by TCRdb on the 5' RACE reads, yielding one entry per CDR3 protein. The sample gives approximately 690,000 distinct CDR3 sequences, approximately 40% of which show up once; 30% is in the top ten. This clonotype was counted only a few times. What it binds is not known. The CDR3 has 12 amino acids. Trimming pared 5 bases from V and 2 bases from J, leaving 7 bases between. Sequencing input: blood. The gene calls are TRBV12-3 or TRBV12-4 and TRBJ2-7; D call uncertain. The receptor was derived from an older man in good health. CDR3 DNA: TGTGCCAGCAGTCCCGCTACCTACGAGCAGTACTTC. Its protein is CASSPATYEQYF.